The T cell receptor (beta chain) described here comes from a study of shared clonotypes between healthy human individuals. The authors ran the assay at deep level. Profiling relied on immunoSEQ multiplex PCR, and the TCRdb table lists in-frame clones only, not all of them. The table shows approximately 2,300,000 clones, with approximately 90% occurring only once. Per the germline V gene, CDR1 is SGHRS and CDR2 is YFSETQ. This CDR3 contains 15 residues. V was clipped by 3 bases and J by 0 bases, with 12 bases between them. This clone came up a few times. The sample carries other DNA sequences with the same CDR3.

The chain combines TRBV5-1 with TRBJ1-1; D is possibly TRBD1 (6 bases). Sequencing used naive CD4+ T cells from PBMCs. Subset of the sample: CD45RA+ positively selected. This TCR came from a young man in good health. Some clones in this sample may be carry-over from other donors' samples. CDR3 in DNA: TGCGCCAGCAGCTGGGGGGGACAAATGAACACTGAAGCTTTCTTT. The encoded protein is CASSWGGQMNTEAFF. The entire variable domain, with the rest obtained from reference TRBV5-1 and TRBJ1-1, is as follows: KAGVTQTPRYLIKTRGQQVTLSCSPISGHRSVSWYQQTPGQGLQFLFEYFSETQRNKGNFPGRFSGRQFSNSRSEMNVSTLELGDSALYLCASSWGGQMNTEAFFGQGTRLTVV.